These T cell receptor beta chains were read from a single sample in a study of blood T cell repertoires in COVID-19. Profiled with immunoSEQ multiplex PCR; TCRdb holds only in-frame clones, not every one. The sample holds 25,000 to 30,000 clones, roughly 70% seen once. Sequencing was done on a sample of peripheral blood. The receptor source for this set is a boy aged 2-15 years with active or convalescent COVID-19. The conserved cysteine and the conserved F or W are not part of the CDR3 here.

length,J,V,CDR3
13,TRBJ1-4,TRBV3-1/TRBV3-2,ASSPGGVLGEKLF
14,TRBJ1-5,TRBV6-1,ASSVRTAMRAQPQH
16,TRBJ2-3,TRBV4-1,ASSQESHGQRGRDTQY
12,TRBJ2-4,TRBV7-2,ASSRQGAKNIQY
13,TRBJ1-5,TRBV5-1,ASSMTGGWGQPQH
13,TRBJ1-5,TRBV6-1,ASSEGGVSNQPQH
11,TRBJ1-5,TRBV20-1,SASTRVNQPQH
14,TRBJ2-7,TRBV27,ASSFSSDGLHYEQY
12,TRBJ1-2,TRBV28,ASSLISGDYGYT
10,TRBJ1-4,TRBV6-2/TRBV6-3,ASSLTREKLF
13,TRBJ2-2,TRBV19,ATKPRTTNTGELF
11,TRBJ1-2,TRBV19,ASSIGQGYGYT
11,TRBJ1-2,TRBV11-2,ASSPTGVEGYT
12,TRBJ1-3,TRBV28,ASSLRQVGNTIY
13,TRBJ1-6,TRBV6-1,ASSEASDSYSPLH
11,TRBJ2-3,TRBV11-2,ASSFTGDDTQY
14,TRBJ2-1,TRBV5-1,ASSIGTSGLGNEQF
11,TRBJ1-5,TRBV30,AWRGHGNQPQH
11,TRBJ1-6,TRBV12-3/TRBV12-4,ASTTGNNSPLH
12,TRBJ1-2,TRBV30,AWSVLRQAGGYT
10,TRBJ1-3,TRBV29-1,SERGLGNTIY
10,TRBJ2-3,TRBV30,AFLWAPDTQY
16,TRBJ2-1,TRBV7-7,ASSLLPGTSGIANEQF